The 2 T cell receptor beta chains below were found in one sample sequenced in a study of blood T cell repertoires in COVID-19. The method was immunoSEQ multiplex PCR; TCRdb's version includes in-frame clones alone and lacks a portion of them. The sample includes some 250,000 clones, 70% to 90% of them seen just once. The sequenced material came from peripheral blood. These receptors originate from a man aged 55-75 years with acute or convalescent COVID-19.

This clone was counted a single time. The chain is built from TRBV2 and TRBJ2-1, with TRBD2 matching 13 bases. This CDR3 contains 15 residues. Per germline, CDR1 SNHLY and CDR2 FYNNEI. Trimming removed 4 bases from V and 9 bases from J; junction bases left unmatched: 6. The CDR3 reads CASSARLAGGLEQFF. CDR3 bases: TGTGCCAGCAGTGCGCGACTAGCGGGAGGTCTTGAGCAGTTCTTC.

In nucleotides, the CDR3 is TGTGCCAGTAGTCCCAACCACATGGGGCCCCCCGGCAATCAGCCCCAGCATTTT. Protein: CASSPNHMGPPGNQPQHF. The chain is built from TRBV19 and TRBJ1-5, with TRBD1 as a possible D gene (5 bases). The CDR3 is 18 amino acids. The V gene lost 5 bases and the J gene lost 2 bases, with 22 bases spanning the gap. Germline V lookup: CDR1 LNHDA, CDR2 SQIVND (reference sequence).